One and the same sample provided the 13 T cell receptor beta chains below, sequenced in a study of cytomegalovirus exposure and HLA in healthy donors. This PCR relied on a set of 60 Vbeta primers and 13 Jbeta primers. The data were produced by immunoSEQ multiplex PCR, yet TCRdb's version contains in-frame clones alone and is incomplete. The sample holds around 150,000 clones, roughly 66% seen once. Sequencing used PBMCs. These receptor sequences come from a woman aged 60-70 years in good health and CMV-seronegative.

This clone was observed a single time. CDR3 sequence (DNA): TGTGCCACCAGCAGGGAAGCGAGGCAACCCTACGAGCAGTACTTC. Amino acids: CATSREARQPYEQYF. This rearrangement joins TRBV15 to TRBJ2-7; D remains ambiguous. V lost 3 bases, J lost 2 bases, and 14 bases lay in between. This CDR3 is 15 amino acids long. Germline assignment: CDR1 LNHNV and CDR2 YYDKDF (reference sequence).

This clone was observed a few times. This rearrangement joins TRBV7-2 to TRBJ1-1; no clear D gene. The CDR3 loop spans 13 amino acids. Germline values: CDR1 SGHTA, CDR2 FQGNSA. V was clipped by 3 bases and J by 6 bases, with 11 bases between them. CDR3 sequence reads: CASSLRVSAEAFF. CDR3 nucleotide sequence: TGTGCCAGCAGCTTGCGGGTCAGCGCTGAAGCTTTCTTT.

This chain uses TRBV25-1 with TRBJ1-1; the D is unclear. The V gene lost 8 bases and the J gene lost 4 bases, with 14 bases spanning the gap. This CDR3 comprises 13 residues. The germline V gene encodes CDR1 MGHDK and CDR2 SYGVNS. Written as DNA, the CDR3 is TGTGCCAGCCAGTGGGGAGGTGGCACTGAAGCTTTCTTT. Residues: CASQWGGGTEAFF.

This clone has just one count. The chain combines TRBV2 with TRBJ2-5; D perhaps matches TRBD2 (7 bases). Germline V CDR1 and CDR2: SNHLY, FYNNEI. The CDR3 spans 15 residues. V lost 2 bases and J 1 base, leaving 11 bases between the germline ends. The CDR3 nucleotides are TGTGCCAGCAGTGAATCCCGGGGGGCCCAAGAGACCCAGTACTTC. Translating it yields CASSESRGAQETQYF. Full variable domain (missing parts from reference TRBV2 and TRBJ2-5): EPEVTQTPSHQVTQMGQEVILRCVPISNHLYFYWYRQILGQKVEFLVSFYNNEISEKSEIFDDQFSVERPDGSNFTLKIRSTKLEDSAMYFCASSESRGAQETQYFGPGTRLLVL.

The rearrangement joins TRBV2 to TRBJ1-6, with 8 nucleotides matching TRBD1. V lost 7 bases to trimming and J lost 4 bases; unmatched junction nucleotides: 6. This CDR3 has 15 residues. Germline V gene data show CDR1 as SNHLY and CDR2 as FYNNEI. Here the CDR3 reads CASIPGQGYNSPLHF. Here the CDR3 DNA reads TGTGCCAGCATCCCCGGACAGGGTTATAATTCACCCCTCCACTTT.

The chain joins TRBV7-2 to TRBJ1-1; 11 bases match TRBD1. V lost 7 bases to trimming and J lost 0 bases; unmatched junction nucleotides: 10. The CDR3 is 17 residues long. Germline CDR1 SGHTA, CDR2 FQGNSA. The CDR3 coding sequence is TGTGCCAGCACCCTCCCGGGACAGGGGGTTTTGAACACTGAAGCTTTCTTT. This translates into CASTLPGQGVLNTEAFF.

As regards this clone: A junction boundary mismatches the germline segment, possibly from a read error. J is TRBJ2-5 and V is TRBV5-4; 8 bases line up with TRBD2. This CDR3 is built from 15 residues. Germline V gene data show CDR1 as SGHNT and CDR2 as YYREEE (reference sequence). The CDR3 reads CASSLPGLGREAQYF. The CDR3 bases are TGTGCCAGCAGCTTGCCGGGACTAGGGAGAGAGGCCCAGTACTTC.

V and J are TRBV21-1 and TRBJ2-7; the table's D call of TRBD1 was not tested on the DNA. TRBV21-1 is listed as a pseudogene. This CDR3 is built from 12 residues. The CDR3 sequence is CASSKGQVLQYF. The CDR3 DNA sequence: TGTGCCAGCAGCAAAGGACAGGTTTTACAGTACTTC.

This clone occurred a few times. The J gene is TRBJ1-4, the V gene TRBV2, with 9 positions matching TRBD1. The trim removed 2 bases at V and 10 bases at J, leaving 8 bases unmatched. There are 15 residues in the CDR3. Germline loops: CDR1 SNHLY, CDR2 FYNNEI. The CDR3 sequence: CASSESQGATGKLFF. The CDR3 DNA sequence: TGTGCCAGCAGTGAATCACAGGGGGCGACGGGAAAACTGTTTTTT.

CDR3 sequence (DNA): TGTGCCAGCAGGGGAGCGGGAGTAAACGGGGAGCTGTTTTTT. Amino acid sequence: CASRGAGVNGELFF. This sequence joins TRBV2 and TRBJ2-2; TRBD2 matches at 8 bases. Germline V gene sequence: CDR1 SNHLY, CDR2 FYNNEI. The CDR3 length is 14 residues. The ends lost 6 bases at V and 7 bases at J; junction bases unmatched: 7.

This sequence joins TRBV5-4 and TRBJ2-5; 9 bases are shared with TRBD2. Germline V gene sequence: CDR1 SGHNT, CDR2 YYREEE (reference sequence). V was clipped by 4 bases and J by 5 bases; unmatched bases: 15. The CDR3 extends over 17 amino acids. The CDR3 loop reads CASSTGGGRAMIETQYF. CDR3 nucleotides: TGTGCCAGCAGCACGGGCGGCGGGAGGGCTATGATTGAGACCCAGTACTTC.

The chain employs TRBV2 and TRBJ1-1, with D perhaps TRBD1 (5 bases). The CDR3 spans 13 residues. CDR1 is SNHLY, CDR2 FYNNEI, per germline. V lost 3 bases to trimming and J lost 5 bases, with 10 bases between them. CDR3 residues: CASSEGGITEAFF. DNA for the CDR3: TGTGCCAGCAGTGAGGGGGGGATAACTGAAGCTTTCTTT.

The CDR3 is CASSHPGVSLYEQYF. The CDR3 bases are TGTGCCAGCAGCCACCCAGGGGTTTCCCTCTACGAGCAGTACTTC. The V gene is TRBV7-9, the J gene TRBJ2-7; the D gene is possibly TRBD1 (6 bases). CDR1 SEHNR and CDR2 FQNEAQ come from the germline V gene (reference sequence). With 5 bases removed from V and 3 bases from J, the gap between germline ends came to 17 bases. CDR3 length: 15 amino acids.